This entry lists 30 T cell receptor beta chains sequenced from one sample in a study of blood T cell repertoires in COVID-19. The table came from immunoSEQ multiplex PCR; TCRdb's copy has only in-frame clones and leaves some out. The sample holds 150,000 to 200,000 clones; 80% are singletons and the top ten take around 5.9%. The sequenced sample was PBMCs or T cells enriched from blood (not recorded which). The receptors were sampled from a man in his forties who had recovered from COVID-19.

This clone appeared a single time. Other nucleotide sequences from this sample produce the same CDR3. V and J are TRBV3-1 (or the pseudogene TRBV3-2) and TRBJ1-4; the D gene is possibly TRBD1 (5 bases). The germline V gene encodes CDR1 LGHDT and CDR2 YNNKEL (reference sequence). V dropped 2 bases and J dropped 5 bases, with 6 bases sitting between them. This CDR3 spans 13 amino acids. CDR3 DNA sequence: TGTGCCAGCAGCCAACGGGGGAATGAAAAACTGTTTTTT. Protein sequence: CASSQRGNEKLFF.

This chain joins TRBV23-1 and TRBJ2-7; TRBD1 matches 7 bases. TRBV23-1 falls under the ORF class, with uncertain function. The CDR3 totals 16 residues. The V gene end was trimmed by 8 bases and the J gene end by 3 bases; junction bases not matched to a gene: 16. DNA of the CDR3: TGCGCCAGCGGAGACGGACAGGCTAAAGATCTCTACGAGCAGTACTTC. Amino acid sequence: CASGDGQAKDLYEQYF.

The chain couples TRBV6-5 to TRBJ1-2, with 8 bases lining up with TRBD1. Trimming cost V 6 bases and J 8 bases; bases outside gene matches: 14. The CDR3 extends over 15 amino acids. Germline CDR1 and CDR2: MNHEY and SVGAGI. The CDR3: CASSVGPGQARGYTF. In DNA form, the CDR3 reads TGTGCCAGCAGCGTCGGCCCGGGACAGGCGAGGGGCTACACCTTC.

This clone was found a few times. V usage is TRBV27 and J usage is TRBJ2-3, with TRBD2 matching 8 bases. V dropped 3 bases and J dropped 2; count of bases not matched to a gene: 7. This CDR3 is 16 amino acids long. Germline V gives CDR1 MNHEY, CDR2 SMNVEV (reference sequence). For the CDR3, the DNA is TGTGCCAGCAGTTTGGGGGTAGCGGGGACCACAGATACGCAGTATTTT. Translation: CASSLGVAGTTDTQYF.

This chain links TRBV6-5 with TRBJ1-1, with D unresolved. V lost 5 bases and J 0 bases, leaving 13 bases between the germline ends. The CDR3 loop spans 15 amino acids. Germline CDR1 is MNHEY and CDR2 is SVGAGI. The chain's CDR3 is CASSSRRTMNTEAFF. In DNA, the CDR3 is TGTGCCAGCAGTAGTAGGAGGACCATGAACACTGAAGCTTTCTTT.

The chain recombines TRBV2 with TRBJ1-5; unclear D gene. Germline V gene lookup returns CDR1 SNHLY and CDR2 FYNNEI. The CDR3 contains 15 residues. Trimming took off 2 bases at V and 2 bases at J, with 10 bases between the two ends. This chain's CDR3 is CASSEIGLGNQPQHF. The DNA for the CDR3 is TGTGCCAGCAGTGAAATCGGCCTAGGCAATCAGCCCCAGCATTTT.

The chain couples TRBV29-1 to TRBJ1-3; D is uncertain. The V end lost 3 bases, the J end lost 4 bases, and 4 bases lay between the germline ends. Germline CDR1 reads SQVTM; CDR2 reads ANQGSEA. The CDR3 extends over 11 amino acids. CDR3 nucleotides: TGCAGCGTTGAGGCCGGAAACACCATATATTTT. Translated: CSVEAGNTIYF.

The CDR3 DNA reads TGTGCCAGCCGACTAGCTATGAACACCGGGGAGCTGTTTTTT. Encoded protein: CASRLAMNTGELFF. This chain joins TRBV2 and TRBJ2-2; 7 positions agree with TRBD2. Germline trimming cut 8 bases from V and 1 base from J; bases unmatched to any gene: 4. Looked up from germline, CDR1 is SNHLY and CDR2 is FYNNEI. The CDR3 extends over 14 amino acids.

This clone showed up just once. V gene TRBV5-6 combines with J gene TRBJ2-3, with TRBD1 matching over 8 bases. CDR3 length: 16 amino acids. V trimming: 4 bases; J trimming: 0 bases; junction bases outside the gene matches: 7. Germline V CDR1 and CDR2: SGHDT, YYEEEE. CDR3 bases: TGTGCCAGCAGCCTGGGGACAGGTCATAGCACAGATACGCAGTATTTT. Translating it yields CASSLGTGHSTDTQYF. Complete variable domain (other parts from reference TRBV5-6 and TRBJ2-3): DAGVTQSPTHLIKTRGQQVTLRCSPKSGHDTVSWYQQALGQGPQFIFQYYEEEERQRGNFPDRFSGHQFPNYSSELNVNALLLGDSALYLCASSLGTGHSTDTQYFGPGTRLTVL.

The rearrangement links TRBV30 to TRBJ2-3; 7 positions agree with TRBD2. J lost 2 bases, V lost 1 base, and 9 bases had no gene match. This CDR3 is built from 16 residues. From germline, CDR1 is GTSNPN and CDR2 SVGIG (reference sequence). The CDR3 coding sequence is TGTGCCTGGAGTGGGACGAGCGGGGTCCTCACAGATACGCAGTATTTT. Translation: CAWSGTSGVLTDTQYF.

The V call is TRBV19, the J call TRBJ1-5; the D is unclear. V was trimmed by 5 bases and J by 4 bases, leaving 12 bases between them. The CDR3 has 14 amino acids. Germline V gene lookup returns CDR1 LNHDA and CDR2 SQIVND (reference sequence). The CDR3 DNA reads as TGTGCCAGTAGTCTGTGGCAGACAAATCAGCCCCAGCATTTT. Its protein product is CASSLWQTNQPQHF.

The CDR3 coding sequence is TGTGCCAGCAGCTTGGCAGGGGTGGGCTACGAGCAGTACGTC. Translated: CASSLAGVGYEQYV. This sequence joins TRBV5-8 and TRBJ2-7; weak D call: TRBD1 (6 bases). CDR3 size: 14 residues. Trimming shortened V by 0 bases and J by 3 bases, and 10 bases separated the two germline ends. Germline V gene data show CDR1 as SGHTS and CDR2 as YDEGEE.

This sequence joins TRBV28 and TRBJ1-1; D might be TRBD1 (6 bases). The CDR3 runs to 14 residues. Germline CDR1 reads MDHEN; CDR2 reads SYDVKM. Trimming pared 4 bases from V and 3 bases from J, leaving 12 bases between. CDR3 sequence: CASSSNGQYTEAFF. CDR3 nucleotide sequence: TGTGCCAGCAGTTCAAACGGACAGTACACTGAAGCTTTCTTT.

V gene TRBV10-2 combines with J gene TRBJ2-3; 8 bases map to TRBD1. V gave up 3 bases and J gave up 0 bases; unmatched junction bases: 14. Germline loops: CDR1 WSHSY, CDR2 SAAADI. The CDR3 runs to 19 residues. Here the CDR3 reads CASSDQGGQEASSTDTQYF. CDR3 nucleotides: TGCGCCAGCAGTGATCAAGGGGGACAGGAGGCTTCTAGCACAGATACGCAGTATTTT.

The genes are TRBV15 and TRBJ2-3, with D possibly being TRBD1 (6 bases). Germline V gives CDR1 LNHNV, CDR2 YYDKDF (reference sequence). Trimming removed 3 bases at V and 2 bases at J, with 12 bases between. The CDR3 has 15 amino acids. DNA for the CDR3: TGTGCCACCAGCAGGGCACCAGGGGCCACAGATACGCAGTATTTT. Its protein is CATSRAPGATDTQYF.

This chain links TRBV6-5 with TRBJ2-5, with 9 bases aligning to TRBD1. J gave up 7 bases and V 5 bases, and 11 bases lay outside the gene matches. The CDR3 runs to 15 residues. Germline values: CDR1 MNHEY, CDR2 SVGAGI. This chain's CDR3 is CASSRDRVVWGTQYF. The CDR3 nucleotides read TGTGCCAGCAGTCGGGACAGGGTGGTATGGGGGACCCAGTACTTC.

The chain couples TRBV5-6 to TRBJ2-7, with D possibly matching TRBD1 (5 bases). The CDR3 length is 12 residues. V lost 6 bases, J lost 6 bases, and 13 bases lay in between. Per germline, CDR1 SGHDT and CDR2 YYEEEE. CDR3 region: CASTYGRGEQYV. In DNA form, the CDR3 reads TGTGCCAGCACCTATGGTAGGGGCGAGCAGTACGTC.

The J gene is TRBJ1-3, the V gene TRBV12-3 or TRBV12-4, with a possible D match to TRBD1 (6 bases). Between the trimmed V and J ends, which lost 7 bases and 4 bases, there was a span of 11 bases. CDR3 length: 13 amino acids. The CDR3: CASNEGEGNTIYF. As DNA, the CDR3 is TGTGCCAGCAACGAGGGGGAGGGAAACACCATATATTTT.

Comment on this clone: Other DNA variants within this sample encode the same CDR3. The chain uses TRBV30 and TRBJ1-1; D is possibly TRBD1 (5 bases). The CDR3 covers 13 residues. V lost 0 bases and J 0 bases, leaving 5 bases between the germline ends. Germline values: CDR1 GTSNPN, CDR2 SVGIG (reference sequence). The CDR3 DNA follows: TGTGCCTGGAGTGTACAGGTGAACACTGAAGCTTTCTTT. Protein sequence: CAWSVQVNTEAFF.

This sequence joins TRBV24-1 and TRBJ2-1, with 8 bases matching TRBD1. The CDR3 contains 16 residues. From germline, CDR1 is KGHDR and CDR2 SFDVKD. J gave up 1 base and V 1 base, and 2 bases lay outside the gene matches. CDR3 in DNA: TGTGCCACCAGTGATTTTGGGGACAGGTCCTACAATGAGCAGTTCTTC. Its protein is CATSDFGDRSYNEQFF.

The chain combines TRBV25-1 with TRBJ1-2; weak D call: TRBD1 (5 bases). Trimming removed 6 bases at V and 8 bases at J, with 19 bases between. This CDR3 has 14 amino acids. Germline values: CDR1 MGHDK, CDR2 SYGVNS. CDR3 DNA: TGTGCCAGCAGACGGGGCAGGGAGGCGGAAGGCTACACCTTC. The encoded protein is CASRRGREAEGYTF.

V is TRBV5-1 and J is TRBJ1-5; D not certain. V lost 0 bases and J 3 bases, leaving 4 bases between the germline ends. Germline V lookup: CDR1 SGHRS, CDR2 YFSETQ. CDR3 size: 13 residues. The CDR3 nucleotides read TGCGCCAGCAGCTTGGGCTACAATCAGCCCCAGCATTTT. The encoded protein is CASSLGYNQPQHF.

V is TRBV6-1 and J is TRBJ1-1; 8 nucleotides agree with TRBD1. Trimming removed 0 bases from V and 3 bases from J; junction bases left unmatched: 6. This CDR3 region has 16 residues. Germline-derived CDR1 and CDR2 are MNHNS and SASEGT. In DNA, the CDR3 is TGTGCCAGCAGTGAAGCTCCGGACAGGGCAGACACTGAAGCTTTCTTT. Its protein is CASSEAPDRADTEAFF.

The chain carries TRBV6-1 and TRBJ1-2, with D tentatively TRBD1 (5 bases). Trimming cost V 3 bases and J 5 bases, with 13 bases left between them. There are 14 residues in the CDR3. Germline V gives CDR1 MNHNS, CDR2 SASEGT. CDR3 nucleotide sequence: TGTGCCAGCAGTGATGGAGGGGCCGGTTATGGCTACACCTTC. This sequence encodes CASSDGGAGYGYTF.

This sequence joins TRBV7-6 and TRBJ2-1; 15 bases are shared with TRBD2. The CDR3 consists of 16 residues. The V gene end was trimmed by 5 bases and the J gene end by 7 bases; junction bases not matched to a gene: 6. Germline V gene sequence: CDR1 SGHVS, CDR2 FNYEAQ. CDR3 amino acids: CASSLFGTSGRNEQFF. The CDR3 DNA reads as TGTGCCAGCAGCCTCTTCGGGACTAGCGGGAGGAATGAGCAGTTCTTC.

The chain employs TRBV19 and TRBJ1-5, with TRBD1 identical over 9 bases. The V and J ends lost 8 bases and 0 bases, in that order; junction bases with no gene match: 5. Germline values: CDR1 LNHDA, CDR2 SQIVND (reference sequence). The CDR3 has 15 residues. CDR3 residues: CASGMGQGSNQPQHF. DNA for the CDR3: TGTGCCAGTGGGATGGGACAGGGTAGCAATCAGCCCCAGCATTTT.

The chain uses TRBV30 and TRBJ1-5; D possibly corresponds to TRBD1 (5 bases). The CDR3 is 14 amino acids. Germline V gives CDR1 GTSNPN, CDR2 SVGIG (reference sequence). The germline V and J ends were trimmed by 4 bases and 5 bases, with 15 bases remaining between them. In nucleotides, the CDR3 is TGTGCCTGGACCAACGCAGGGTCGCATCAGCCCCAGCATTTT. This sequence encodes CAWTNAGSHQPQHF.

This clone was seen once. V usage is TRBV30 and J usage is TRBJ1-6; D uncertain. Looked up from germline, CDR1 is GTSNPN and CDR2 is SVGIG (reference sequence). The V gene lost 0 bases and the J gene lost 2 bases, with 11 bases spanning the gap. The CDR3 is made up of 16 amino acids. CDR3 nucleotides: TGTGCCTGGAGTGTCTCGGTTTTAGCCTATAATTCACCCCTCCACTTT. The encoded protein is CAWSVSVLAYNSPLHF.

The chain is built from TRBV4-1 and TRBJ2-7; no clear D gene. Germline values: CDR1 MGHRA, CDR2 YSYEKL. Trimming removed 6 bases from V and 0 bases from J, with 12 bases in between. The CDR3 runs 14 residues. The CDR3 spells CASSNLRHSYEQYF. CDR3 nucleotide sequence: TGCGCCAGCAGTAATCTGCGCCACTCCTACGAGCAGTACTTC.

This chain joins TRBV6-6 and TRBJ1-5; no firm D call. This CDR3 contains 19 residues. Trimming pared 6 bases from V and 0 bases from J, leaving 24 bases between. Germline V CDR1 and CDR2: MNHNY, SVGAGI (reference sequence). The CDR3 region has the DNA TGTGCCAGCAGCCGAACGGGCATATATAGCGGTTATAGCAATCAGCCCCAGCATTTT. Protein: CASSRTGIYSGYSNQPQHF.